What follows are 30 T cell receptor beta chains derived from one specimen sequenced in a study of shared clonotypes between healthy human individuals. TCRdb's copy holds only in-frame clones and misses some; the assay was immunoSEQ multiplex PCR. The data show about 2.3 million clones, about 92% seen once. Sample: naive CD4+ T cells from PBMCs. Subset indicated: CD45RA+ positively selected. The origin of the receptors is a man younger than 30 in good health. Some clones in this sample may be carry-over from other donors' samples.

In this sample, this clone turned up a few times. The chain couples TRBV5-4 to TRBJ1-1, with 8 bases aligning to TRBD1. V trimming: 4 bases; J trimming: 3 bases; junction bases outside the gene matches: 11. The CDR3 length is 16 residues. Germline-derived CDR1 and CDR2 are SGHNT and YYREEE (reference sequence). CDR3 loop: CASSPMADRADTEAFF. Here the CDR3 DNA reads TGTGCCAGCAGCCCGATGGCGGACAGGGCGGACACTGAAGCTTTCTTT.

The CDR3 region is CASSLGGYDGYTF. As DNA, the CDR3 is TGCGCCAGCAGCTTGGGGGGTTATGATGGCTACACCTTC. This chain joins TRBV5-1 and TRBJ1-2; no definite D call. Deletions cut 0 bases from V and 6 bases from J, with 9 bases between. Germline values: CDR1 SGHRS, CDR2 YFSETQ. The CDR3 is 13 amino acids.

On this clone itself: Germline and junction disagree at one end, which may indicate a read error. The V call is TRBV7-3, the J call TRBJ2-7, with unresolved D. The CDR3 has 10 amino acids. The germline V gene encodes CDR1 SGHTA and CDR2 FQGTGA. The CDR3 DNA reads as TGTGCCAGCAGCCCCCCGGACGGCCGTTTC. Translating gives CASSPPDGRF. Variable domain in full (rest from reference TRBV7-3 and TRBJ2-7): GAGVSQTPSNKVTEKGKYVELRCDPISGHTALYWYRQSLGQGPEFLIYFQGTGAADDSGLPNDRFFAVRPEGSVSTLKIQRTERGDSAVYLCASSPPDGRFGPGTRLTVT.

Points on this clone: Compared with germline, one end of the junction differs, possibly owing to a read error. The rearrangement uses TRBV11-3 and TRBJ2-4; no definite D call. The V gene's germline CDR1 is SGHNT and CDR2 YENEEA. The CDR3 spans 16 residues. DNA of the CDR3: TGTGCCAGCAGCTTAGGTCCGGGTTTAGCCGAAAACATTCAGTACTTC. It yields the protein CASSLGPGLAENIQYF. Based on the CDR3 plus reference TRBV11-3 and TRBJ2-4, the full variable domain is EAGVVQSPRYKIIEKKQPVAFWCNPISGHNTLYWYLQNLGQGPELLIRYENEEAVDDSQLPKDRFSAERLKGVDSTLKIQPAELGDSAVYLCASSLGPGLAENIQYFGAGTRLSVL.

The genes are TRBV5-1 and TRBJ2-7; TRBD1 agrees at 12 bases. The V segment lost 0 bases and the J segment 6 bases; nucleotides outside the gene matches: 1. The CDR3 totals 14 residues. The germline gives CDR1 SGHRS, CDR2 YFSETQ. The CDR3 sequence is CASSLEGQGAEQYF. Here the CDR3 DNA reads TGCGCCAGCAGCTTGGAGGGACAGGGGGCCGAGCAGTACTTC.

V is TRBV6-5 and J is TRBJ1-5; no clear D gene. This CDR3 comprises 14 residues. The V gene's germline CDR1 is MNHEY and CDR2 SVGAGI. V was shortened by 2 bases and J by 6 bases, with 11 bases between the two germline ends. As DNA, the CDR3 is TGTGCCAGCAGTTACGGCCAGGCTAGTCAGCCCCAGCATTTT. Residues: CASSYGQASQPQHF.

The rearrangement links TRBV2 to TRBJ2-7, with a weak D call TRBD2 (6 bases). V was trimmed by 11 bases and J by 3 bases, leaving 20 bases between them. The germline gives CDR1 SNHLY, CDR2 FYNNEI. There are 14 residues in the CDR3. The CDR3 nucleotides read TGTGCCTCCCACTCCAGGGAGGTGCTCTACGAGCAGTACTTC. Its translation: CASHSREVLYEQYF.

This chain uses TRBV28 with TRBJ1-3; D is possibly TRBD1 (6 bases). Trimming cost V 8 bases and J 0 bases, with 17 bases left between them. CDR3 size: 16 residues. Germline assignment: CDR1 MDHEN and CDR2 SYDVKM. In DNA, the CDR3 is TGTGCCAGCCAGTCTGGGACATTTCACTCTGGAAACACCATATATTTT. Protein: CASQSGTFHSGNTIYF.

CDR3: CASSQALRASGSSDEQFF. In nucleotides, the CDR3 is TGTGCCAGCAGCCAAGCTTTACGAGCTAGCGGGAGTAGTGATGAGCAGTTCTTC. The V and J genes are TRBV4-2 and TRBJ2-1; 10 bases align to TRBD2. V lost 1 base, J lost 8 bases, and 14 bases stayed unmatched. CDR3 size: 18 residues. Germline V gene lookup returns CDR1 LGHNA and CDR2 YNFKEQ.

The V and J genes are TRBV9 and TRBJ2-3; 7 bases are shared with TRBD1. V shed 0 bases, J shed 3 bases, and the junction held 7 bases outside the gene matches. Germline assignment: CDR1 SGDLS and CDR2 YYNGEE. The CDR3 consists of 16 residues. The CDR3 loop is CASSVGTGVYTDTQYF. DNA for the CDR3: TGTGCCAGCAGCGTAGGGACAGGAGTTTATACAGATACGCAGTATTTT.

The chain couples TRBV9 to TRBJ2-1, with TRBD1 identical over 8 bases. This CDR3 has 17 amino acids. Germline trimming cut 6 bases from V and 10 bases from J; bases unmatched to any gene: 21. The germline gives CDR1 SGDLS, CDR2 YYNGEE. The CDR3 DNA reads as TGTGCCAGCACCAGGGGGCCAGGGCAGGGGCCACAATACGAGCAGTTCTTC. Translation gives CASTRGPGQGPQYEQFF.

Points on this clone: Other DNA sequences within the sample encode an identical CDR3. The chain has TRBV7-9 and TRBJ1-4; the match to TRBD1 covers 7 bases. The V gene end was trimmed by 1 base and the J gene end by 8 bases; junction bases not matched to a gene: 4. Germline assignment: CDR1 SEHNR and CDR2 FQNEAQ (reference sequence). The CDR3 length is 14 residues. In DNA form, the CDR3 reads TGTGCCAGCAGCTTAGAGGGGGCGCGAGAAAAACTGTTTTTT. Translating gives CASSLEGAREKLFF.

V gene TRBV7-2 combines with J gene TRBJ2-3; 8 bases align to TRBD2. This CDR3 contains 14 residues. The V gene end was trimmed by 2 bases and the J gene end by 6 bases; junction bases not matched to a gene: 4. Germline assignment: CDR1 SGHTA and CDR2 FQGNSA. The CDR3: CASSLKGLGDTQYF. CDR3 nucleotides: TGTGCCAGCAGCTTAAAGGGACTAGGGGATACGCAGTATTTT.

This clone was recorded once. The CDR3 DNA reads as TGTGCCAGCAATGGGGTCCCGGGACAGGGTTGGGAGCAGTACTTC. Translation gives CASNGVPGQGWEQYF. The chain links TRBV6-1 to TRBJ2-7, with 9 bases lining up with TRBD1. V trimming: 7 bases; J trimming: 7 bases; junction bases outside the gene matches: 14. This CDR3 is 15 amino acids long. Germline values: CDR1 MNHNS, CDR2 SASEGT.

The chain carries TRBV27 and TRBJ1-1; D call uncertain. The CDR3 is 13 residues long. The V gene's germline CDR1 is MNHEY and CDR2 SMNVEV (reference sequence). The germline V and J ends were trimmed by 3 bases and 1 base, with 6 bases remaining between them. The CDR3 region has the DNA TGTGCCAGCAGTTTGAAACAGAACACTGAAGCTTTCTTT. It yields the protein CASSLKQNTEAFF.

On this clone: The same CDR3 can be traced to other DNA sequences in this sample. V gene TRBV28 combines with J gene TRBJ1-1; D remains ambiguous. This CDR3 has 15 amino acids. Trimming pared 1 base from V and 0 bases from J, leaving 9 bases between. The V gene's germline CDR1 is MDHEN and CDR2 SYDVKM. This chain's CDR3 is CASSLFRAVNTEAFF. The CDR3, as DNA: TGTGCCAGCAGTTTATTCAGAGCAGTGAACACTGAAGCTTTCTTT. Using reference TRBV28 and TRBJ1-1 for the parts outside the CDR3, the full variable domain is DVKVTQSSRYLVKRTGEKVFLECVQDMDHENMFWYRQDPGLGLRLIYFSYDVKMKEKGDIPEGYSVSREKKERFSLILESASTNQTSMYLCASSLFRAVNTEAFFGQGTRLTVV.

CDR3 coding DNA: TGTGCCACCAGCAGAGATAAGAGGGGAGGTTCTGGGGCCAACGTCCTGACTTTC. Its translation: CATSRDKRGGSGANVLTF. The V and J genes are TRBV15 and TRBJ2-6, with D possibly matching TRBD2 (6 bases). The CDR3 length is 18 residues. Per the germline V gene, CDR1 is LNHNV and CDR2 is YYDKDF (reference sequence). The V and J ends lost 0 bases and 1 base respectively, with 13 bases between them.

Here the CDR3 reads CASSLRPPPGLYGYTF. The CDR3 coding sequence is TGTGCCAGTAGTCTTCGACCCCCTCCAGGGCTCTATGGCTACACCTTC. V is TRBV19 and J is TRBJ1-2, with a tentative D call TRBD1 (5 bases). V lost 5 bases and J 4 bases, leaving 20 bases between the germline ends. The germline V gene has CDR1 LNHDA and CDR2 SQIVND (reference sequence). This CDR3 contains 16 residues.

The rearrangement uses TRBV28 and TRBJ2-7; tentatively, D is TRBD2 (6 bases). Between the trimmed V and J ends, which lost 6 bases and 7 bases, there was a span of 25 bases. Germline V lookup: CDR1 MDHEN, CDR2 SYDVKM. There are 16 residues in the CDR3. For the CDR3, the DNA is TGTGCCAGCAGACGGACCGGGACTGGACTCTTAGCTGAGCAGTACTTC. Translated, it gives CASRRTGTGLLAEQYF.

The chain couples TRBV9 to TRBJ2-3; the match to TRBD2 covers 9 bases. Losses at the gene ends were 0 bases for V and 5 bases for J; bases not matched to a gene: 4. The CDR3 loop spans 15 amino acids. The germline V gene encodes CDR1 SGDLS and CDR2 YYNGEE. The CDR3 region has the DNA TGTGCCAGCAGCGTAGCTAGCGGGGCCCGAGATACGCAGTATTTT. Translating it yields CASSVASGARDTQYF.

J is TRBJ2-3 and V is TRBV7-9; D not certain. Between the trimmed V and J ends, which lost 0 bases and 1 base, there was a span of 11 bases. CDR1 and CDR2 from the germline V gene are SEHNR and FQNEAQ (reference sequence). The CDR3 has 16 residues. The CDR3 spells CASSLARNSGTDTQYF. CDR3 DNA sequence: TGTGCCAGCAGCTTAGCCAGGAATTCGGGCACAGATACGCAGTATTTT.

The CDR3 nucleotides are TGTGCCAGCAGCAAAGCGGGGAGCTCCTACAATGAGCAGTTCTTC. Translation: CASSKAGSSYNEQFF. This chain connects TRBV11-2 to TRBJ2-1, with 7 positions matching TRBD2. The CDR3 is made up of 15 amino acids. Per germline, CDR1 SGHAT and CDR2 FQNNGV. With 5 bases clipped from V and 0 bases from J, the junction kept 4 bases outside the gene matches.

The V call is TRBV6-6, the J call TRBJ2-5; tentative D call: TRBD1 (6 bases). This CDR3 has 14 residues. V shed 6 bases and J shed 2 bases, with 13 bases lying between them. CDR1 is MNHNY, CDR2 SVGAGI, per germline (reference sequence). The CDR3 bases are TGTGCCAGCAGACGTGGGGGCAGTCAAGAGACCCAGTACTTC. Its protein is CASRRGGSQETQYF.

The rearrangement uses TRBV25-1 and TRBJ2-1, with TRBD2 matching over 14 bases. V lost 3 bases to trimming and J lost 2 bases; unmatched junction nucleotides: 6. Per germline, CDR1 MGHDK and CDR2 SYGVNS. This CDR3 spans 18 amino acids. In nucleotides, the CDR3 is TGTGCCAGCAGTGACCCAGGACTAGCGGGAGGAACCTACAATGAGCAGTTCTTC. Translation: CASSDPGLAGGTYNEQFF.

The chain couples TRBV7-9 to TRBJ2-7; D possibly uses TRBD1 or TRBD2 (5 bases each). The CDR3 is 15 amino acids. Germline CDR1 SEHNR, CDR2 FQNEAQ (reference sequence). V lost 4 bases and J 2 bases, leaving 15 bases between the germline ends. In nucleotides, the CDR3 is TGTGCCAGCAGCTCTCGAGGGGTGGGGACCTACGAGCAGTACTTC. It specifies CASSSRGVGTYEQYF.

This clone was observed a handful of times. This sequence joins TRBV7-9 and TRBJ1-1, with D uncertain. V shed 3 bases and J shed 4 bases, with 12 bases lying between them. This CDR3 is built from 14 residues. The germline gives CDR1 SEHNR, CDR2 FQNEAQ (reference sequence). The CDR3 sequence: CASSFMQVGTEAFF. As DNA, the CDR3 is TGTGCCAGCAGCTTCATGCAGGTGGGCACTGAAGCTTTCTTT.

Remarks on this clone: This CDR3 is also generated by other DNA sequences in the sample. The chain carries TRBV28 and TRBJ2-5; D ambiguous. The CDR3 sequence is 14 residues long. Germline assignment: CDR1 MDHEN and CDR2 SYDVKM. V was cut by 2 bases and J by 2 bases, with 9 bases left in between. In DNA, the CDR3 is TGTGCCAGCAGTTTAGGTGGGCAGCAAGAGACCCAGTACTTC. It is translated as CASSLGGQQETQYF.

This rearrangement joins TRBV6-6 to TRBJ1-1, with D unresolved. Trimming left V 7 bases short and J 2 bases short, with 11 bases between. The CDR3 sequence is 13 residues long. Germline CDR1 and CDR2: MNHNY and SVGAGI (reference sequence). The CDR3 loop is CASTFGGNTEAFF. The CDR3 DNA reads TGTGCCAGCACCTTCGGTGGTAACACTGAAGCTTTCTTT.

The chain recombines TRBV20-1 with TRBJ2-5; D is ambiguous. The germline CDR1 and CDR2 sequences are DFQATT and SNEGSKA (reference sequence). V lost 6 bases, J lost 7 bases, and 12 bases lay in between. The CDR3 is 11 residues long. This CDR3 is CSAIFLGTQYF. CDR3 bases: TGCAGTGCCATCTTCCTAGGGACCCAGTACTTC.

The chain couples TRBV5-1 to TRBJ2-3; D is undetermined. Germline V gene lookup returns CDR1 SGHRS and CDR2 YFSETQ. This CDR3 has 15 residues. Trimming took 6 bases from V and 0 from J, leaving 14 bases between them. The CDR3 DNA sequence: TGCGCCAGCACCTCGGAAGGATTTAGCACAGATACGCAGTATTTT. Amino acids: CASTSEGFSTDTQYF. The whole variable domain, filled in from reference TRBV5-1 and TRBJ2-3, reads KAGVTQTPRYLIKTRGQQVTLSCSPISGHRSVSWYQQTPGQGLQFLFEYFSETQRNKGNFPGRFSGRQFSNSRSEMNVSTLELGDSALYLCASTSEGFSTDTQYFGPGTRLTVL.